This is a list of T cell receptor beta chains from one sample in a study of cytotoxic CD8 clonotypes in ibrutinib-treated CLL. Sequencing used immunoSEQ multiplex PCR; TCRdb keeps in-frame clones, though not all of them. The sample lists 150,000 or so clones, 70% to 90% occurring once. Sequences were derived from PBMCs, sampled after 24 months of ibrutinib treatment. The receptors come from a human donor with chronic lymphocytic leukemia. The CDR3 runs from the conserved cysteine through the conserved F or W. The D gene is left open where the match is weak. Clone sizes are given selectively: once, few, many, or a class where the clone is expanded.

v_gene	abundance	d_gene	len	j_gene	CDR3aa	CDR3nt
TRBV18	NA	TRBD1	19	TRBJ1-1	CASSPLEFGTGAYLPEAFF	TGTGCCAGCTCACCGCTGGAATTCGGGACAGGGGCCTACTTGCCTGAAGCTTTCTTT
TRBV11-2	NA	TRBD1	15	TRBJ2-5	CASSSLLSLVGQLYF	TGTGCCAGCAGCTCCCTACTGTCTCTAGTGGGACAGCTCTACTTC
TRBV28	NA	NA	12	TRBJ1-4	CATRGGGEKLFF	TGTGCCACCAGGGGCGGGGGTGAAAAACTGTTTTTT
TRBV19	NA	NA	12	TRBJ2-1	CASMRNYNEQFF	TGTGCCAGTATGCGGAACTACAATGAGCAGTTCTTC
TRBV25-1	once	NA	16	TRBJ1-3	CASSERPPGAGNTIYF	TGTGCCAGCAGTGAGAGGCCGCCAGGGGCTGGAAACACCATATATTTT
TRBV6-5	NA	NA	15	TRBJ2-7	CASSYQSEVLYEQYF	TGTGCCAGCAGTTACCAGTCCGAGGTTCTTTACGAGCAGTACTTC
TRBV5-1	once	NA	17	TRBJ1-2	CASSLNDRDRFNYGYTF	TGCGCCAGCAGCTTGAATGACCGGGACCGATTCAACTATGGCTACACCTTC
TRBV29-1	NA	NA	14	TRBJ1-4	CTPRAGSLNEKLFF	TGCACCCCCCGCGCGGGCAGCCTTAATGAAAAACTGTTTTTT
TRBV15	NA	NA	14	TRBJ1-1	CATSRVGRGVQAFF	TGTGCCACCAGCAGAGTAGGCAGGGGCGTTCAAGCTTTCTTT
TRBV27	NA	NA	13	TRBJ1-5	CASSLSSNQPQHF	TGTGCCAGCAGTTTAAGTAGCAATCAGCCCCAGCATTTT
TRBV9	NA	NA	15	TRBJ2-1	CASSVGQGSYNEQFF	TGTGCCAGCAGCGTAGGGCAGGGCTCCTACAATGAGCAGTTCTTC
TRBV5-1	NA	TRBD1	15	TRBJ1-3	CASSSTGGGRNTIYF	TGCGCCAGCAGCAGCACAGGGGGCGGGCGAAACACCATATATTTT
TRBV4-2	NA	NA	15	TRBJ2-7	CASSPTADSGGEQYF	TGTGCCAGCAGCCCCACCGCCGATAGCGGTGGCGAGCAGTACTTC
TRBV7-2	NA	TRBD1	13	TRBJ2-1	CASSYTGDNEQFF	TGTGCCAGCAGCTACACAGGGGACAATGAGCAGTTCTTC
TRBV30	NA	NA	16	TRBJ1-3	CAWKLDYGYSGNTIYF	TGTGCCTGGAAGTTGGACTACGGCTACTCTGGAAACACCATATATTTT
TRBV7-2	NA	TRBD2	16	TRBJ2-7	CASRREGGGFLYEQYF	TGTGCCAGCAGACGAGAGGGCGGGGGGTTCCTCTACGAGCAGTACTTC
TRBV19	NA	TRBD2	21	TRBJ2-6	CASSIPSAGERGLVGANVLTF	TGTGCCAGTAGTATACCCTCCGCGGGGGAACGAGGGCTAGTGGGGGCCAACGTCCTGACTTTC
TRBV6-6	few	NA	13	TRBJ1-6	CASGTGDNSPLHF	TGTGCCAGCGGTACTGGAGATAATTCACCCCTCCACTTT
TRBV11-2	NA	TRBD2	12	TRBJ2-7	CASSLASGAQYF	TGTGCCAGCAGCTTAGCCAGCGGGGCGCAGTACTTC
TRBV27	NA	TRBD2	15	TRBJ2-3	CASGTQRGGSDTQYF	TGTGCCAGCGGAACCCAGCGGGGGGGCTCCGACACGCAGTATTTT
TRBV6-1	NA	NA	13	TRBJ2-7	CASNRGGIYEQYF	TGTGCCAGTAATAGGGGGGGGATATACGAGCAGTACTTC
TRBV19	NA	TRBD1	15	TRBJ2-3	CASSIGDRVSDTQYF	TGTGCCAGTAGTATCGGGGACAGGGTATCAGATACGCAGTATTTT
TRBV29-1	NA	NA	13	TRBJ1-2	CSVESETRTGYTF	TGCAGCGTTGAGTCGGAGACTCGGACGGGCTACACCTTC
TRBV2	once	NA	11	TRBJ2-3	CASRITDTQYF	TGTGCCAGCAGAATCACAGATACGCAGTATTTT
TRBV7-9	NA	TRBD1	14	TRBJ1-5	CASSWGQLNQPQHF	TGTGCCAGCAGCTGGGGACAGCTTAATCAGCCCCAGCATTTT
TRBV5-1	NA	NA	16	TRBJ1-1	CASSLETGVMNTEAFF	TGCGCCAGCAGCCTGGAGACAGGAGTCATGAACACTGAAGCTTTCTTT
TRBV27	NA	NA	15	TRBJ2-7	CASSPQDHSSYEQYF	TGTGCCAGCAGCCCACAAGACCACAGCTCCTACGAGCAGTACTTC
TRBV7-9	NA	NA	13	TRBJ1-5	CASSLMDNQPQHF	TGTGCCAGCAGCTTGATGGACAATCAGCCCCAGCATTTT
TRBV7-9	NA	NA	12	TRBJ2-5	CASSLSPETQYF	TGTGCCAGCAGCTTATCCCCCGAGACCCAGTACTTC
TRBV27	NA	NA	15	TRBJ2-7	CASRKQGMGSYEQYF	TGTGCCAGCAGAAAACAGGGTATGGGCTCCTACGAGCAGTACTTC
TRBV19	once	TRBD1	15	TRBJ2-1	CASRRPGTGASEQFF	TGTGCCAGTAGGCGGCCCGGGACAGGGGCCAGTGAGCAGTTCTTC
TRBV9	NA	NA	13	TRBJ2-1	CASSVGLADEQFF	TGTGCCAGCAGCGTAGGACTGGCCGATGAGCAGTTCTTC
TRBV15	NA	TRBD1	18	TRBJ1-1	CATSGVTGDGTGNTEAFF	TGTGCCACCAGCGGGGTAACTGGAGACGGGACAGGGAACACTGAAGCTTTCTTT
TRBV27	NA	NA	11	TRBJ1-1	CASIRNTEAFF	TGTGCCAGCATTCGGAACACTGAAGCTTTCTTT
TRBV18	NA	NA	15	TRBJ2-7	CASSPDSAASYEQYF	TGTGCCAGCTCACCAGACAGCGCTGCCTCCTACGAGCAGTACTTC
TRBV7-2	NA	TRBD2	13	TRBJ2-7	CASSLTSGYEQYF	TGTGCCAGCAGCTTAACTAGCGGGTACGAGCAGTACTTC
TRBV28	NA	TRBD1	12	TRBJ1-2	CASRAQGYGYTF	TGTGCCAGCAGGGCACAGGGGTATGGCTACACCTTC
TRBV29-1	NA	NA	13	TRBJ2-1	CSVEGVGRQKQFF	TGCAGCGTTGAAGGAGTTGGTAGGCAAAAGCAGTTCTTC
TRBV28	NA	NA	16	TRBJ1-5	CASSPSLGQGNQPQHF	TGTGCCAGCAGTCCTTCTTTAGGGCAGGGTAATCAGCCCCAGCATTTT
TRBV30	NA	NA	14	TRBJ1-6	CAWSPNVWNSPLHF	TGTGCCTGGAGTCCCAACGTGTGGAATTCACCCCTCCACTTT
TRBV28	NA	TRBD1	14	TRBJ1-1	CASARQGTPTEAFF	TGTGCCAGCGCAAGACAGGGTACCCCCACTGAAGCTTTCTTT
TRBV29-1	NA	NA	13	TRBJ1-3	CSVEDGLGNTIYF	TGCAGCGTTGAGGACGGTCTAGGAAACACCATATATTTT
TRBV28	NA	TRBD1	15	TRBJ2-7	CASSSGTGGPYEQYF	TGTGCCAGCAGCTCCGGGACAGGGGGCCCCTACGAGCAGTACTTC
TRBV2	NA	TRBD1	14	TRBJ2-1	CASKRDRGRNEQFF	TGTGCCAGCAAGCGGGACAGGGGGCGCAATGAGCAGTTCTTC
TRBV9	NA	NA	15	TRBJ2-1	CASSPGTPIYNEQFF	TGTGCCAGCAGCCCGGGGACTCCTATATACAATGAGCAGTTCTTC
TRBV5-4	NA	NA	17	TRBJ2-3	CASMQTSGTRRGDTQYF	TGTGCCAGCATGCAAACATCCGGGACCCGACGCGGAGATACGCAGTATTTT
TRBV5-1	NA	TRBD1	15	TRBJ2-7	CASSLGTGQNYEQYF	TGCGCCAGCAGCTTGGGCACGGGACAGAACTACGAGCAGTACTTC